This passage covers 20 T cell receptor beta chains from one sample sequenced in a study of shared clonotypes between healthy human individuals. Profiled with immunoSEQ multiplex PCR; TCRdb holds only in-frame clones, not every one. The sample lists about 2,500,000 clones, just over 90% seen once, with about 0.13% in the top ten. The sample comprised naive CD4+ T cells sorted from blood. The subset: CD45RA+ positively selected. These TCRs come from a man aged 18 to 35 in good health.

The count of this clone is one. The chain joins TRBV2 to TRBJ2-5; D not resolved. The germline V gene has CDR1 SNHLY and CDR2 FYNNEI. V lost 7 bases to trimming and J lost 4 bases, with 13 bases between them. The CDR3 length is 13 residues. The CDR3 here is CASMDGGRETQYF. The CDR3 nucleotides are TGTGCCAGCATGGATGGCGGACGAGAGACCCAGTACTTC.

The CDR3 nucleotides read TGTGCCAGCAGTCCCCGGACTAGCGGGAGTGCCTACGAGCAGTACTTC. This codes for CASSPRTSGSAYEQYF. This chain uses TRBV2 with TRBJ2-7; 13 nucleotides align to TRBD2. The CDR3 is 16 amino acids. Germline V gene sequence: CDR1 SNHLY, CDR2 FYNNEI. The V and J ends lost 5 bases and 2 bases, in that order; junction bases with no gene match: 6.

The CDR3 nucleotides read TGCGCCAGCAGCCAACGGAGCACTAGCACAGATACGCAGTATTTT. Residues: CASSQRSTSTDTQYF. The gene calls are TRBV4-1 and TRBJ2-3; no clear D. The germline gives CDR1 MGHRA, CDR2 YSYEKL. V was shortened by 2 bases and J by 0 bases, with 9 bases between the two germline ends. The CDR3 sequence is 15 residues long.

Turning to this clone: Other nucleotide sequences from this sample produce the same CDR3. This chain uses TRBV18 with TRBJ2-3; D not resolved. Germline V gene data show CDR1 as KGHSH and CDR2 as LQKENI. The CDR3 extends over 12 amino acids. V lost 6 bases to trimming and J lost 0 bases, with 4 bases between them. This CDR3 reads CASSSSTDTQYF. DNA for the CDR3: TGTGCCAGCTCGTCTAGCACAGATACGCAGTATTTT.

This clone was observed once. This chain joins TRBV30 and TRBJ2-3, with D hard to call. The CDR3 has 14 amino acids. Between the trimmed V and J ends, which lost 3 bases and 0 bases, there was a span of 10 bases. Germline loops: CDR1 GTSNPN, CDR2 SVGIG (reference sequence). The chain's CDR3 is CAWSGPVSTDTQYF. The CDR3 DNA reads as TGTGCCTGGAGCGGCCCGGTCAGCACAGATACGCAGTATTTT.

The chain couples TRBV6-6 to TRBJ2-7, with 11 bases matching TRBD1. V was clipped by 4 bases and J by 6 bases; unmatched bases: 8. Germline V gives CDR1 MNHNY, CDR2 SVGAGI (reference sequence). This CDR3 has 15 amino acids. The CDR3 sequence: CASSSPGQGESEQYF. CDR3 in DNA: TGTGCCAGCAGTTCCCCGGGACAGGGGGAGAGCGAGCAGTACTTC.

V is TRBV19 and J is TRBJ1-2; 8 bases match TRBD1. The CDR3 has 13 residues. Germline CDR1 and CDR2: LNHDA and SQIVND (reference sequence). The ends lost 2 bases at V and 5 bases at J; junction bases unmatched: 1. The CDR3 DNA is TGTGCCAGTAGTATAAGGACAGGGTATGGCTACACCTTC. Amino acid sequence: CASSIRTGYGYTF. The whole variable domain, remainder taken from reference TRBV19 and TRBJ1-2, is DGGITQSPKYLFRKEGQNVTLSCEQNLNHDAMYWYRQDPGQGLRLIYYSQIVNDFQKGDIAEGYSVSREKKESFPLTVTSAQKNPTAFYLCASSIRTGYGYTFGSGTRLTVV.

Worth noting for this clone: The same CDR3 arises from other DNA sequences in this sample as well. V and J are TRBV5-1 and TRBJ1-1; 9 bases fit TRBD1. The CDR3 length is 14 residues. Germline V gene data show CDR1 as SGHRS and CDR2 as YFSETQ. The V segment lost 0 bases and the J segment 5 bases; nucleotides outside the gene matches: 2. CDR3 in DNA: TGCGCCAGCAGCTTGGGGGACAGGGTTACTGAAGCTTTCTTT. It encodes CASSLGDRVTEAFF.

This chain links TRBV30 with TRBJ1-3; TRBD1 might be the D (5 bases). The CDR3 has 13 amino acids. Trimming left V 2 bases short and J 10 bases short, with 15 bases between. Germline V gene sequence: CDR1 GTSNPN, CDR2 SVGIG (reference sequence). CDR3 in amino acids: CAWSLGPLGTIYF. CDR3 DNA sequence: TGTGCCTGGAGTCTGGGGCCCCTTGGAACCATATATTTT.

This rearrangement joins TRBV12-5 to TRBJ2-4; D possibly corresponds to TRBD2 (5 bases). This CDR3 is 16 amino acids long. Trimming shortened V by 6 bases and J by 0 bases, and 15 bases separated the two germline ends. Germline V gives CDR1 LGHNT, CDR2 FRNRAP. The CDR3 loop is CASGPGSSPAKNIQYF. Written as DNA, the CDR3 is TGTGCTAGTGGCCCGGGATCTTCACCAGCCAAAAACATTCAGTACTTC.

In DNA form, the CDR3 reads TGCAGCGTCCAGGGACTAGCGGGAGGGGTGGATACGCAGTATTTT. Amino acids: CSVQGLAGGVDTQYF. V is TRBV29-1 and J is TRBJ2-3, with 16 bases identical to TRBD2. V gave up 6 bases and J gave up 6 bases; unmatched junction bases: 6. Germline V gene data show CDR1 as SQVTM and CDR2 as ANQGSEA. The CDR3 has 15 residues.

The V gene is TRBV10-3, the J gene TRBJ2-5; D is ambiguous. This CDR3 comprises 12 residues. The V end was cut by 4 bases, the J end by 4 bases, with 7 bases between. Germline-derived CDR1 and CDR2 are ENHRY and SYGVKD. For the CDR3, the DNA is TGTGCCATCAGTGTGAGTGGAGAGACCCAGTACTTC. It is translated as CAISVSGETQYF.

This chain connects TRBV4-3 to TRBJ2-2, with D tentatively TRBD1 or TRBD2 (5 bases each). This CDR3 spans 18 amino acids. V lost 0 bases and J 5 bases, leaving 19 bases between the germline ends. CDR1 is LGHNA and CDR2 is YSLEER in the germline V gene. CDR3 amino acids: CASSQEKAQLGETGELFF. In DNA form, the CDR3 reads TGCGCCAGCAGCCAAGAAAAAGCTCAACTGGGGGAAACCGGGGAGCTGTTTTTT.

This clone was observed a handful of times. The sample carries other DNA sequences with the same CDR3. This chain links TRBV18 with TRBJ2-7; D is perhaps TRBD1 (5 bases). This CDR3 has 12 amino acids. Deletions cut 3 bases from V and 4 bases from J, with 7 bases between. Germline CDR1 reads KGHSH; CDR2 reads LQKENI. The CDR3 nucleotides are TGTGCCAGCTCACCCGACAGTTACGAGCAGTACTTC. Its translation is CASSPDSYEQYF.

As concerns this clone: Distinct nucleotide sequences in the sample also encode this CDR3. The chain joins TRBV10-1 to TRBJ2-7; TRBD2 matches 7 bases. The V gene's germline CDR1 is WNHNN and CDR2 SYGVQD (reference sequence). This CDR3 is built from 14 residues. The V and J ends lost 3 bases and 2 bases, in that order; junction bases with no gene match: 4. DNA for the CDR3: TGCGCCAGCAGTGAATCGGGAGGTACCTACGAGCAGTACTTC. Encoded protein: CASSESGGTYEQYF.

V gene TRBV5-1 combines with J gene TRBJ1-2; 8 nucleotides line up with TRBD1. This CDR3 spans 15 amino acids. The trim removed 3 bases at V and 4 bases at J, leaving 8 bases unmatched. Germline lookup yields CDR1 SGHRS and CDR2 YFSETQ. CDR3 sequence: CASSSWTGSSYGYTF. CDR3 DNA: TGCGCCAGCAGCTCCTGGACAGGGAGTAGCTATGGCTACACCTTC.

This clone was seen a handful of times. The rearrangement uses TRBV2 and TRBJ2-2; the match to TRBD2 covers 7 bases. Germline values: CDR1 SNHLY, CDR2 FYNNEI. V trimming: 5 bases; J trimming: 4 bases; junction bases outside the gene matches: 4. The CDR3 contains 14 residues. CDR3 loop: CASSSGIGTGELFF. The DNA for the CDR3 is TGTGCCAGCAGTAGCGGGATTGGCACCGGGGAGCTGTTTTTT.

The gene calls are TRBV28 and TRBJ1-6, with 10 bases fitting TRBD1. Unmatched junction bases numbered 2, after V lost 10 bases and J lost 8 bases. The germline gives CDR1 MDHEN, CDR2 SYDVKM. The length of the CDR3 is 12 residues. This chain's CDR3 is CATGTGDSPLHF. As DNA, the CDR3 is TGTGCCACCGGGACAGGGGATTCACCCCTCCACTTT.

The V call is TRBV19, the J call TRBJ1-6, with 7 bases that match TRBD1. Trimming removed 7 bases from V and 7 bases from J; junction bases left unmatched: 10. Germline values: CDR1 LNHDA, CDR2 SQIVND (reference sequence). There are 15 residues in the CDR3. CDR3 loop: CASTRTGTVNSPLHF. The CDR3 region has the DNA TGTGCCAGTACCCGTACCGGGACAGTCAATTCACCCCTCCACTTT. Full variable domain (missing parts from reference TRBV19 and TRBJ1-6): DGGITQSPKYLFRKEGQNVTLSCEQNLNHDAMYWYRQDPGQGLRLIYYSQIVNDFQKGDIAEGYSVSREKKESFPLTVTSAQKNPTAFYLCASTRTGTVNSPLHFGNGTRLTVT.

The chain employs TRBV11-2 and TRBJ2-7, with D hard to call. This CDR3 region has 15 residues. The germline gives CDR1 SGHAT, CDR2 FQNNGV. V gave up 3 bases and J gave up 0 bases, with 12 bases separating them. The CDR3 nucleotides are TGTGCCAGCAGCTTTACCGGGCTGAGCTCCTACGAGCAGTACTTC. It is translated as CASSFTGLSSYEQYF.